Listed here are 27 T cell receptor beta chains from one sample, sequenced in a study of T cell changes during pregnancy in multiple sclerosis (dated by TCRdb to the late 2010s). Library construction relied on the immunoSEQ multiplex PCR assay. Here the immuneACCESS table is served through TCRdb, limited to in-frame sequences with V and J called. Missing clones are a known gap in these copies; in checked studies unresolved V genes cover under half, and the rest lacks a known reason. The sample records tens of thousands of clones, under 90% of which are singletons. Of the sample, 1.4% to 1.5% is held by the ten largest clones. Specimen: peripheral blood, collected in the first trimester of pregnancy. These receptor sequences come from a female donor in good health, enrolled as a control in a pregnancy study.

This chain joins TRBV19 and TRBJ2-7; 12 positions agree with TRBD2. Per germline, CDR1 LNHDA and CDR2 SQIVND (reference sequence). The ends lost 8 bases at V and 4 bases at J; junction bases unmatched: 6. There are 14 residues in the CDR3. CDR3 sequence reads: CASARLAGVYEQYF. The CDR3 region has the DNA TGTGCCAGTGCGAGACTAGCGGGAGTGTACGAGCAGTACTTC.

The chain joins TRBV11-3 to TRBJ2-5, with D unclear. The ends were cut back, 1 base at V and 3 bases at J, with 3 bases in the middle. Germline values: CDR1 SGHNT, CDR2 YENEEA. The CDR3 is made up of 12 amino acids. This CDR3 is CASSLVEETQYF. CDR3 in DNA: TGTGCCAGCAGCTTAGTAGAAGAGACCCAGTACTTC.

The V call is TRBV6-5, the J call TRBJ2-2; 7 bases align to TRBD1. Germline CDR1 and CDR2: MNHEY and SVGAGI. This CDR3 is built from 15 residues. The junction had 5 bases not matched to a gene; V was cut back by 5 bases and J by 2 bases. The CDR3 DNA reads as TGTGCCAGCAGTCGACAGGGATATAACACCGGGGAGCTGTTTTTT. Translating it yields CASSRQGYNTGELFF.

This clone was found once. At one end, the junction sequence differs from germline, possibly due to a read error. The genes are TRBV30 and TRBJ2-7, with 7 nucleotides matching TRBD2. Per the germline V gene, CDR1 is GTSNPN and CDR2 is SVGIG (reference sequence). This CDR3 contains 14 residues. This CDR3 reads CAWRVYAGAGERYF. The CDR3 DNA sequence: TGTGCCTGGAGGGTTTATGCGGGAGCCGGGGAGCGGTACTTC.

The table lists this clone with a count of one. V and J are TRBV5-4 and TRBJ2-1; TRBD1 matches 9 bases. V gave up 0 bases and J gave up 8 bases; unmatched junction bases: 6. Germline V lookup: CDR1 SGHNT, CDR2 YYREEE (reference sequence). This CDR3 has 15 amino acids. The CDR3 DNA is TGTGCCAGCAGCTTGGAACAGGGGGCGATCGATGAGCAGTTCTTC. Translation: CASSLEQGAIDEQFF.

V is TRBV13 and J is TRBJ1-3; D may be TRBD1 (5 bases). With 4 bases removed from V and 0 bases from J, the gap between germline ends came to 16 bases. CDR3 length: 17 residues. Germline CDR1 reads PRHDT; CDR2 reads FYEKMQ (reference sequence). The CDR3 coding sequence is TGTGCCAGCAGCTACCCGCACAGGACACTCTCTGGAAACACCATATATTTT. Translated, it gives CASSYPHRTLSGNTIYF.

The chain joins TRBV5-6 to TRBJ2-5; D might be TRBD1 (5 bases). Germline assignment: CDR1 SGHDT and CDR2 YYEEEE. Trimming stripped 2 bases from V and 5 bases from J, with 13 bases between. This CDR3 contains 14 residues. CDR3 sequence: CASSLGSPGETQYF. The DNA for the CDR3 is TGTGCCAGCAGCTTAGGGTCTCCAGGGGAGACCCAGTACTTC.

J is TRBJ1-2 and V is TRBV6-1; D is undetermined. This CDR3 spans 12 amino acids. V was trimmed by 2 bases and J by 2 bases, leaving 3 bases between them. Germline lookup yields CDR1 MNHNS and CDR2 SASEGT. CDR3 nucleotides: TGTGCCAGCAGTGAATTAAACTATGGCTACACCTTC. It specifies CASSELNYGYTF.

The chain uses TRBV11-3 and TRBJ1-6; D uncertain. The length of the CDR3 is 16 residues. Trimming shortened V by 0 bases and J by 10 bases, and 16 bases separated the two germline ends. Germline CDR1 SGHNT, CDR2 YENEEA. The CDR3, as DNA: TGTGCCAGCAGCTTAGATCTTTTGGGTAGCAGATCACCCCTCCACTTT. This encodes CASSLDLLGSRSPLHF. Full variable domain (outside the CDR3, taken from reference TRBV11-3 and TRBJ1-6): EAGVVQSPRYKIIEKKQPVAFWCNPISGHNTLYWYLQNLGQGPELLIRYENEEAVDDSQLPKDRFSAERLKGVDSTLKIQPAELGDSAVYLCASSLDLLGSRSPLHFGNGTRLTVT.

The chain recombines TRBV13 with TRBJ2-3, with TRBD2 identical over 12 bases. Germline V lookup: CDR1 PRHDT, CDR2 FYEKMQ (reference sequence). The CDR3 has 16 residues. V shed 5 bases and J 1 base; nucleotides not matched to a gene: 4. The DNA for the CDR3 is TGTGCCAGCAGCCTACTAGCGGGAGGACGCACAGATACGCAGTATTTT. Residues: CASSLLAGGRTDTQYF.

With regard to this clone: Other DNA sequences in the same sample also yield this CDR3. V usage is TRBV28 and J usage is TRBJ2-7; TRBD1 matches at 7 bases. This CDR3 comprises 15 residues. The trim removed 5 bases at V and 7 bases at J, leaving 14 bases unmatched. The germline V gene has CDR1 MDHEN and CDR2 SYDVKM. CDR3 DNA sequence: TGTGCCAGCAGTATCCCGACAGGGACCCTACTGGAGCAGTACTTC. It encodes CASSIPTGTLLEQYF.

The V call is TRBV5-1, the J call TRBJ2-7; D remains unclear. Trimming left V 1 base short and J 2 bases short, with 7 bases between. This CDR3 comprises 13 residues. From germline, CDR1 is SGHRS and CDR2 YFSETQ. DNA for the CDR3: TGCGCCAGCAGCTTGCCCACTACCTACGAGCAGTACTTC. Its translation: CASSLPTTYEQYF.

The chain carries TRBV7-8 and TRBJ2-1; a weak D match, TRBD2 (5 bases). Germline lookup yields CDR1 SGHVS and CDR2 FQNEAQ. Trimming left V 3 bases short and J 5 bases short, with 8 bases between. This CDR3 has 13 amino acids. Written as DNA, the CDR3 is TGTGCCAGCAGCTTTTCGGGAAACAATGAGCAGTTCTTC. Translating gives CASSFSGNNEQFF.

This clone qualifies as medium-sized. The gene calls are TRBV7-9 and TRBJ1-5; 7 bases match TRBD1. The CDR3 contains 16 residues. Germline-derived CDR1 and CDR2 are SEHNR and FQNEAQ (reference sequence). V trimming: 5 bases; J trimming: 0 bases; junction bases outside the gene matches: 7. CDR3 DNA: TGTGCCAGCAGCCATGGACAGGTCTATAGCAATCAGCCCCAGCATTTT. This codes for CASSHGQVYSNQPQHF. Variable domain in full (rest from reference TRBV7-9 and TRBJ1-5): DTGVSQNPRHKITKRGQNVTFRCDPISEHNRLYWYRQTLGQGPEFLTYFQNEAQLEKSRLLSDRFSAERPKGSFSTLEIQRTEQGDSAMYLCASSHGQVYSNQPQHFGDGTRLSIL.

CDR3 in DNA: TGTGCCTGGAGTCCTCTCGGCGGGGGGCTTTACGAGCAGTACTTC. It encodes CAWSPLGGGLYEQYF. This sequence joins TRBV30 and TRBJ2-7, with 8 positions matching TRBD2. V lost 2 bases to trimming and J lost 4 bases; unmatched junction nucleotides: 10. This CDR3 is built from 15 residues. From germline, CDR1 is GTSNPN and CDR2 SVGIG (reference sequence).

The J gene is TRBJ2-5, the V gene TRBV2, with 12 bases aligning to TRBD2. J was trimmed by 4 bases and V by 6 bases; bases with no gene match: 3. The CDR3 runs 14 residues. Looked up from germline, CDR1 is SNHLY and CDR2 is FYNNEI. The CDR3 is CASRLAGGPETQYF. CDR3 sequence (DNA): TGTGCCAGCAGACTAGCGGGGGGTCCAGAGACCCAGTACTTC.

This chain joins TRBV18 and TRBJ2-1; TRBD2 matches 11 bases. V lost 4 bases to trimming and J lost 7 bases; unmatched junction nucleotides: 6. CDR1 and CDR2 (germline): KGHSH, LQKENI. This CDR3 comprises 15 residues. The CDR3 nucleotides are TGTGCCAGCTCACTCACTAGCGGGAGCGGGAATGAGCAGTTCTTC. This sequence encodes CASSLTSGSGNEQFF.

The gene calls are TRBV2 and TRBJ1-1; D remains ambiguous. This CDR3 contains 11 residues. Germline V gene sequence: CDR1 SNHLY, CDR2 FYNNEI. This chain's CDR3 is CVRSSNTEAFF. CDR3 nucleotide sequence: TGTGTACGGTCATCGAACACTGAAGCTTTCTTT.

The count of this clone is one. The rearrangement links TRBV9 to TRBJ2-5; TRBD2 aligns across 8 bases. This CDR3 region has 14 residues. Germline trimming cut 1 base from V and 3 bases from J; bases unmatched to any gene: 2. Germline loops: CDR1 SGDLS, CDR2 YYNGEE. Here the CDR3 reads CASSVSGGEETQYF. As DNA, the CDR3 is TGTGCCAGCAGCGTATCCGGGGGGGAAGAGACCCAGTACTTC.

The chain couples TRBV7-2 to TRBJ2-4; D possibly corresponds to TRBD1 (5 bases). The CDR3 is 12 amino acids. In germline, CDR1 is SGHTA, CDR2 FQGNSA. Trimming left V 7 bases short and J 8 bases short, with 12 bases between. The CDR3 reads CASTQGRDIQYF. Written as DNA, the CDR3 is TGTGCCAGCACCCAGGGCCGAGACATTCAGTACTTC.

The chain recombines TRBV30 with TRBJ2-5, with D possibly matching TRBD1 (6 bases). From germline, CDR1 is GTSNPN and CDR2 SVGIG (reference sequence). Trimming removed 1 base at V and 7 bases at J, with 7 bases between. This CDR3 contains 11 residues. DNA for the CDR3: TGTGCCTGGAGTGGAGGGGGGACCCAGTACTTC. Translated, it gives CAWSGGGTQYF.

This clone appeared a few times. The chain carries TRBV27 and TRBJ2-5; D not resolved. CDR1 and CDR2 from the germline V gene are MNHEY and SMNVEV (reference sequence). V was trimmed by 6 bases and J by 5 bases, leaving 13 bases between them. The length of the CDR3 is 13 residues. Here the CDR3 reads CASSRFDKETQYF. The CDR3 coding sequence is TGTGCCAGCAGCCGATTCGACAAGGAGACCCAGTACTTC.

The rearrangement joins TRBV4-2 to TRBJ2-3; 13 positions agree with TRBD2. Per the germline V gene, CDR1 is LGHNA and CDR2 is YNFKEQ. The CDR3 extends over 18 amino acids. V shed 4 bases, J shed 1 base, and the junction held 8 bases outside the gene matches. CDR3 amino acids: CASSRGLAGARGTDTQYF. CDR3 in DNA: TGTGCCAGCAGCCGAGGACTAGCGGGGGCCCGGGGCACAGATACGCAGTATTTT.

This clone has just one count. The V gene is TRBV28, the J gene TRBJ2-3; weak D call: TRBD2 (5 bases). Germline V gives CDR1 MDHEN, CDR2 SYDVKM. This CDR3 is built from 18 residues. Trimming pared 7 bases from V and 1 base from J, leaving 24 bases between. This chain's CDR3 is CASTQSLLERLRTDTQYF. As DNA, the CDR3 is TGTGCCAGCACCCAGAGCCTACTAGAGCGGCTACGCACAGATACGCAGTATTTT.

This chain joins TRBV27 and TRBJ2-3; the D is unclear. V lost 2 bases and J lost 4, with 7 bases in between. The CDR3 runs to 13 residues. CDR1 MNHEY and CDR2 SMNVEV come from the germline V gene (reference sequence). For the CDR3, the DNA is TGTGCCAGCAGTTTAAAGCCGCCAGATACGCAGTATTTT. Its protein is CASSLKPPDTQYF.

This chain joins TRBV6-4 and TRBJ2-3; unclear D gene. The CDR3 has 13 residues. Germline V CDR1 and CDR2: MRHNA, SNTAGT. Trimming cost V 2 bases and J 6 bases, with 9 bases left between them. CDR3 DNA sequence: TGTGCCAGCAGTGACGACGAGGTCGATACGCAGTATTTT. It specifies CASSDDEVDTQYF.

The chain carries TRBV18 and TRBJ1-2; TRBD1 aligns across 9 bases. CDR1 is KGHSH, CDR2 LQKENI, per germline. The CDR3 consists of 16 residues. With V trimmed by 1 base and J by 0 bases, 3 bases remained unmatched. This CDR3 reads CASSPRQGVANYGYTF. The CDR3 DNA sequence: TGTGCCAGCTCACCACGACAGGGGGTGGCTAACTATGGCTACACCTTC.